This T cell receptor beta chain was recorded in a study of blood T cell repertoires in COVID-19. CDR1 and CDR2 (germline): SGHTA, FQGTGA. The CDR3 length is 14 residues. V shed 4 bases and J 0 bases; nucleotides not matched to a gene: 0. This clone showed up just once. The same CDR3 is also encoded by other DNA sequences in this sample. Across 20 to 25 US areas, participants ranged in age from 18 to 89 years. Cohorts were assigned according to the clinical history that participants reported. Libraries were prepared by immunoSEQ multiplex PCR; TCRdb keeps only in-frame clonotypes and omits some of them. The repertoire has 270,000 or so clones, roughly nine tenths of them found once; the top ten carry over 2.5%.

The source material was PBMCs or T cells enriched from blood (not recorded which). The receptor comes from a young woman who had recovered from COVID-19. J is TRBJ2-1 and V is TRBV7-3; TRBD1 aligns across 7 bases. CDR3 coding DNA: TGTGCCAGCAGCTCAGGGGGCTCCTACAATGAGCAGTTCTTC. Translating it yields CASSSGGSYNEQFF.